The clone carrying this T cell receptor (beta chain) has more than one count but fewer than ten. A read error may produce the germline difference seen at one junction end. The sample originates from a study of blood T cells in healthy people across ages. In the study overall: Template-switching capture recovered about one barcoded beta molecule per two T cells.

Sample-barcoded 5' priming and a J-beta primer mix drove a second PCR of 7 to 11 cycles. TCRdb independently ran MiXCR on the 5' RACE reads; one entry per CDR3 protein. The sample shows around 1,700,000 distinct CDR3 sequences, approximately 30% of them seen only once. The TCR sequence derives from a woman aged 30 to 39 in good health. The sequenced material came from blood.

The CDR3 protein is CASGDKARNYGYTF. The CDR3 DNA is TGTGCCAGCGGGGACAAGGCACGTAACTATGGCTACACCTTT. The chain carries TRBV6-2 or TRBV6-3 and TRBJ1-2; D is possibly TRBD1 (6 bases). This CDR3 region has 14 residues. Per the germline V gene, CDR1 is MNHEY and CDR2 is SVGEGT.